A selection of T cell receptor beta chains follows, all from one sample in a study of vaccination effects on CD4 cells after COVID-19. Their antigens remain unidentified. Method: immunoSEQ multiplex PCR; TCRdb's copy keeps in-frame clones and lacks some. The sample includes 75,000 to 100,000 clones, around 74% of them seen just once. The sample here was CD4+ T cells from PBMCs cultured with HCoV-OC43 spike peptides, taken after COVID-19 vaccination. The receptors shown here come from a human donor who received a COVID-19 vaccine. Each CDR3 is given with its conserved first and last residue. Fields, in order: V gene, J gene, CDR3 protein.

v_gene: TRBV23-1; j_gene: TRBJ2-3; CDR3aa: CASITKGQITDTQYF
v_gene: TRBV2; j_gene: TRBJ1-1; CDR3aa: CASSDRTGNTEAFF
v_gene: TRBV7-8; j_gene: TRBJ1-2; CDR3aa: CASSFGRAVYGYTF
v_gene: TRBV5-1; j_gene: TRBJ1-5; CDR3aa: CASSLTGSGNQPQHF
v_gene: TRBV6-4; j_gene: TRBJ2-2; CDR3aa: CASSRAVGTGELFF
v_gene: TRBV6-1; j_gene: TRBJ1-2; CDR3aa: CASSESSGLGYGYTF
v_gene: TRBV2; j_gene: TRBJ2-2; CDR3aa: CASSGTTNTGELFF
v_gene: TRBV7-9; j_gene: TRBJ1-4; CDR3aa: CASSLLGRDEKLFF
v_gene: TRBV5-1; j_gene: TRBJ1-3; CDR3aa: CASSLWSGDTIYF
v_gene: TRBV3-1/TRBV3-2; j_gene: TRBJ1-4; CDR3aa: CASSQLQGEEKLFF
v_gene: TRBV3-1/TRBV3-2; j_gene: TRBJ2-3; CDR3aa: CASSQRQGTDTQYF
v_gene: TRBV5-1; j_gene: TRBJ1-3; CDR3aa: CASSLDTNSGNTIYF
v_gene: TRBV19; j_gene: TRBJ1-3; CDR3aa: CATYRAPGNTIYF
v_gene: TRBV2; j_gene: TRBJ2-5; CDR3aa: CASSLVMGTQYF
v_gene: TRBV7-9; j_gene: TRBJ1-2; CDR3aa: CASSLDGSGYTF
v_gene: TRBV28; j_gene: TRBJ1-5; CDR3aa: CASRSDRDGQPQHF
v_gene: TRBV7-9; j_gene: TRBJ2-2; CDR3aa: CASSLRGAAGELFF
v_gene: TRBV19; j_gene: TRBJ2-3; CDR3aa: CASSYMSGGATDTQYF
v_gene: TRBV6-5; j_gene: TRBJ2-2; CDR3aa: CASRRDTQNTGELFF
v_gene: TRBV5-1; j_gene: TRBJ2-1; CDR3aa: CASSSTTENNEQFF
v_gene: TRBV30; j_gene: TRBJ1-6; CDR3aa: CAWSPTGENSPLHF
v_gene: TRBV7-9; j_gene: TRBJ1-2; CDR3aa: CASSLEGGARGYTF
v_gene: TRBV3-1/TRBV3-2; j_gene: TRBJ2-3; CDR3aa: CASSQDWSLTSTDTQYF
v_gene: TRBV2; j_gene: TRBJ2-3; CDR3aa: CASRIRRVADTQYF
v_gene: TRBV5-1; j_gene: TRBJ1-2; CDR3aa: CASSLSGAYGYTF
v_gene: TRBV18; j_gene: TRBJ1-1; CDR3aa: CASSPRTGGNTEAFF
v_gene: TRBV9; j_gene: TRBJ1-5; CDR3aa: CASSVDGNQPQHF
v_gene: TRBV6-1; j_gene: TRBJ1-2; CDR3aa: CASSERGEGGYTF
v_gene: TRBV6-1; j_gene: TRBJ1-3; CDR3aa: CASSAPAGGPGNTIYF
v_gene: TRBV30; j_gene: TRBJ1-4; CDR3aa: CAWSSTQGANEKLFF
v_gene: TRBV6-5; j_gene: TRBJ1-3; CDR3aa: CASSYGTGSGNTIYF
v_gene: TRBV5-1; j_gene: TRBJ2-3; CDR3aa: CASSLTTDTQYF
v_gene: TRBV10-1; j_gene: TRBJ2-1; CDR3aa: CASMASSYNEQFF
v_gene: TRBV9; j_gene: TRBJ2-2; CDR3aa: CASSLLDRVYAGELFF
v_gene: TRBV27; j_gene: TRBJ2-2; CDR3aa: CASSFAGRVSNTGELFF
v_gene: TRBV6-6; j_gene: TRBJ1-3; CDR3aa: CASRAGGNTIYF
v_gene: TRBV7-9; j_gene: TRBJ1-2; CDR3aa: CASSRTAQDPNYGYTF
v_gene: TRBV6-1; j_gene: TRBJ1-5; CDR3aa: CASSAYDMTGPNQPQHF
v_gene: TRBV5-1; j_gene: TRBJ2-1; CDR3aa: CASSLAPTASYNEQFF
v_gene: TRBV6-5; j_gene: TRBJ1-2; CDR3aa: CASRFDRIGYTF
v_gene: TRBV30; j_gene: TRBJ1-1; CDR3aa: CAWGQQAFF
v_gene: TRBV5-6; j_gene: TRBJ1-3; CDR3aa: CASSYRQDLGNTIYF
v_gene: TRBV2; j_gene: TRBJ2-4; CDR3aa: CASSEAGTTKNIQYF
v_gene: TRBV6-6; j_gene: TRBJ2-3; CDR3aa: CASSYTRASTDTQYF
v_gene: TRBV9; j_gene: TRBJ1-2; CDR3aa: CASSERQGASGYTF
v_gene: TRBV6-5; j_gene: TRBJ2-2; CDR3aa: CASSLLVGRTGELFF
v_gene: TRBV3-1/TRBV3-2; j_gene: TRBJ1-4; CDR3aa: CASSRSGGTNEKLFF
v_gene: TRBV19; j_gene: TRBJ2-2; CDR3aa: CASRGQGSHGELFF
v_gene: TRBV7-2; j_gene: TRBJ2-5; CDR3aa: CASSFSGQETQYF
v_gene: TRBV5-1; j_gene: TRBJ1-3; CDR3aa: CASSLGNSGNTIYF